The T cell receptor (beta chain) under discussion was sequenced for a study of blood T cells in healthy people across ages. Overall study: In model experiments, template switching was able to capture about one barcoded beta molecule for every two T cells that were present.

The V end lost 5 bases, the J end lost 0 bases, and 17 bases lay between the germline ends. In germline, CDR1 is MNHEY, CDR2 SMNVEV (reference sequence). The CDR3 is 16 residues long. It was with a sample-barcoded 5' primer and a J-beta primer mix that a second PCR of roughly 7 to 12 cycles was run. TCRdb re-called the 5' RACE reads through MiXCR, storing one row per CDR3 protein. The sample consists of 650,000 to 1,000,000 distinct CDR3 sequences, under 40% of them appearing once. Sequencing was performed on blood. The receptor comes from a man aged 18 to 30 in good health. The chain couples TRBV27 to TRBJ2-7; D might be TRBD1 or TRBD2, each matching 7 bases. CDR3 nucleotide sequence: TGTGCCAGCAGTCGCCGCCCAGGGGGGGGCTCCTACGAGCAGTACTTC. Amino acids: CASSRRPGGGSYEQYF.